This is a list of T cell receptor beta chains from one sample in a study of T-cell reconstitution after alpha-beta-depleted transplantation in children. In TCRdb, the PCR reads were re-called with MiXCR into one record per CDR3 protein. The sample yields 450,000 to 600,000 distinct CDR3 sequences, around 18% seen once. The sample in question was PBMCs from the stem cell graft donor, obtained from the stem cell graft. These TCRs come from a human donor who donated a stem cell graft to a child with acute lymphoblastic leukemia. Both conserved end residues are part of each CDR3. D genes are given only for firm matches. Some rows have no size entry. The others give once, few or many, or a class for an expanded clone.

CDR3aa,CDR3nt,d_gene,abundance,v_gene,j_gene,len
CASSHRAGRADTQYF,TGTGCCAGCAGCCATCGAGCGGGAAGGGCAGATACGCAGTATTTT,TRBD2,-,TRBV7-8,TRBJ2-3,15
CASSLLLAGGSYNEQFF,TGCGCCAGCAGCTTGCTCCTAGCGGGCGGATCCTACAATGAGCAGTTCTTC,TRBD2,-,TRBV5-1,TRBJ2-1,17
CASSAGTGGNEQFF,TGCGCCAGCAGCGCCGGGACAGGGGGCAATGAGCAGTTCTTC,TRBD1,-,TRBV5-1,TRBJ2-1,14
CASSPRLERYTGELFF,TGTGCCAGCAGCCCCCGACTAGAAAGGTACACCGGGGAGCTGTTTTTT,-,few,TRBV11-1,TRBJ2-2,16
CASSPDQGDEQYF,TGCGCCAGCAGCCCAGACCAGGGCGATGAGCAGTACTTC,-,-,TRBV5-1,TRBJ2-7,13
CASSFPLAGGPYNEQFF,TGCGCCAGCAGCTTCCCTTTAGCGGGAGGGCCCTACAATGAGCAGTTCTTC,TRBD2,-,TRBV5-1,TRBJ2-1,17
CASSLASFMTGGNGYTF,TGTGCCAGCAGCTTAGCCAGTTTTATGACAGGGGGAAATGGCTACACCTTC,TRBD1,-,TRBV7-2,TRBJ1-2,17
CASTSRLAGSYEQYF,TGTGCCAGCACCTCCCGCCTAGCGGGATCTTACGAGCAGTACTTC,TRBD2,-,TRBV27,TRBJ2-7,15
CASSSPFNTEAFF,TGCGCCAGCAGCTCCCCTTTTAACACTGAAGCTTTCTTT,-,-,TRBV5-1,TRBJ1-1,13
CSAYDISTEAFF,TGCAGTGCTTACGATATAAGCACTGAAGCTTTCTTT,-,-,TRBV20-1,TRBJ1-1,12
CASSAASGASYEQYF,TGTGCCAGCAGTGCGGCTAGCGGAGCTTCCTACGAGCAGTACTTC,TRBD2,once,TRBV2,TRBJ2-7,15
CASSIRGSTEAFF,TGTGCCAGTAGTATCAGGGGATCCACTGAAGCTTTCTTT,-,-,TRBV19,TRBJ1-1,13
CASRLEGYNEQFF,TGTGCCAGCAGGTTGGAGGGGTACAATGAGCAGTTCTTC,-,-,TRBV12-3/TRBV12-4,TRBJ2-1,13
CASSQSPAGDYEQYF,TGCGCCAGCAGCCAGAGTCCAGCAGGGGACTACGAGCAGTACTTC,-,few,TRBV4-1,TRBJ2-7,15
CSAARDRLNSPLHF,TGCAGTGCTGCCCGGGACAGGCTTAATTCACCCCTCCACTTT,TRBD1,-,TRBV20-1,TRBJ1-6,14
CASSYSSGIRGNTDTQYF,TGTGCCAGCAGTTACTCGAGTGGTATCAGGGGCAACACAGATACGCAGTATTTT,-,few,TRBV6-5,TRBJ2-3,18
CATSLAGAGDTQYF,TGTGCCACCAGCCTAGCGGGAGCCGGAGATACGCAGTATTTT,TRBD2,-,TRBV24-1,TRBJ2-3,14
CSAQGDRGYTF,TGCAGTGCCCAGGGGGATCGGGGCTACACCTTC,TRBD1,-,TRBV20-1,TRBJ1-2,11
CASSPLRRAIADEQFF,TGTGCCAGCAGCCCCCTGAGGAGGGCCATAGCTGATGAGCAGTTCTTC,-,-,TRBV12-3/TRBV12-4,TRBJ2-1,16
CSVEDGPTDTQYF,TGCAGCGTTGAAGATGGCCCCACAGATACGCAGTATTTT,-,few,TRBV29-1,TRBJ2-3,13
CASSPQAGGGADTQYF,TGTGCCAGCAGCCCTCAGGCGGGAGGGGGGGCAGATACGCAGTATTTT,TRBD2,few,TRBV7-2,TRBJ2-3,16
CSASGPNSNQPQHF,TGCAGTGCGAGCGGGCCTAATAGCAATCAGCCCCAGCATTTT,-,few,TRBV20-1,TRBJ1-5,14
CAISGSQSYEQYF,TGTGCCATTTCAGGGAGTCAAAGCTACGAGCAGTACTTC,-,-,TRBV10-3,TRBJ2-7,13
CASSLTRTGLNTEAFF,TGTGCCAGCAGCTTAACTCGAACAGGATTGAACACTGAAGCTTTCTTT,-,-,TRBV7-6,TRBJ1-1,16
CASSPSPAGGGHEQFF,TGTGCCAGCAGTCCCTCCCCCGCGGGAGGGGGGCATGAGCAGTTCTTC,TRBD2,few,TRBV6-5,TRBJ2-1,16
CASSQARWPGAYEQYF,TGCGCCAGCAGCCAAGCTCGCTGGCCGGGGGCCTACGAGCAGTACTTC,-,-,TRBV4-1,TRBJ2-7,16
CASSLPKPGTGDQPQHF,TGTGCCAGCAGCTTACCCAAACCCGGGACAGGCGATCAGCCCCAGCATTTT,TRBD1,few,TRBV7-3,TRBJ1-5,17
CASSIPNSGANVLTF,TGTGCCAGCAGCATCCCAAATTCTGGGGCCAACGTCCTGACTTTC,-,-,TRBV5-5,TRBJ2-6,15
CASSLAGTSGRGGDTQYF,TGCGCCAGCAGCTTGGCCGGGACTAGCGGGAGAGGTGGAGATACGCAGTATTTT,TRBD2,-,TRBV5-1,TRBJ2-3,18
CASSVPGLAGERETQYF,TGTGCCAGCAGTGTCCCGGGACTAGCGGGAGAGCGCGAGACCCAGTACTTC,TRBD2,few,TRBV28,TRBJ2-5,17
CASSQADRDYEQFF,TGTGCCAGCAGCCAGGCGGACAGGGACTATGAGCAGTTCTTC,TRBD1,few,TRBV3-1,TRBJ2-1,14
CASSPQASGSYNEQFF,TGTGCCAGCTCACCACAGGCTAGCGGGTCCTACAATGAGCAGTTCTTC,TRBD2,-,TRBV18,TRBJ2-1,16
CSASRDKGKGEKLFF,TGCAGTGCTAGCCGGGACAAAGGGAAGGGCGAAAAACTGTTTTTT,-,few,TRBV20-1,TRBJ1-4,15
CASSLVGGHQETQYF,TGTGCCAGCAGCTTAGTCGGGGGGCACCAAGAGACCCAGTACTTC,-,-,TRBV7-2,TRBJ2-5,15
CASSVGAFSTDTQYF,TGTGCCAGCAGCGTAGGCGCCTTTAGCACAGATACGCAGTATTTT,-,few,TRBV9,TRBJ2-3,15
CSVLSGTTYGQFF,TGCAGCGTCCTCTCCGGGACGACCTATGGGCAGTTCTTC,-,-,TRBV29-1,TRBJ2-1,13
CASSLDGSIFSGANVLTF,TGCGCCAGCAGCTTGGATGGAAGTATTTTTTCTGGGGCCAACGTCCTGACTTTC,-,few,TRBV5-1,TRBJ2-6,18
CSVEDRADYGYTF,TGCAGCGTTGAAGATCGCGCAGACTATGGCTACACCTTC,-,many,TRBV29-1,TRBJ1-2,13
CASSQEVEGRQYGYTF,TGCGCCAGCAGCCAAGAAGTAGAGGGTCGTCAATATGGCTACACCTTC,-,few,TRBV4-1,TRBJ1-2,16
CASSVGTGGGQETQYF,TGTGCCAGCAGCGTTGGGACAGGTGGGGGTCAAGAGACCCAGTACTTC,TRBD1,-,TRBV7-3,TRBJ2-5,16
CASSPVGTASNQPQHF,TGTGCCAGCTCCCCCGTTGGCACAGCTAGCAATCAGCCCCAGCATTTT,-,many,TRBV6-5,TRBJ1-5,16
CASKTNNEQFF,TGTGCCAGCAAGACCAACAATGAGCAGTTCTTC,-,-,TRBV7-6,TRBJ2-1,11
CASSLSVDRYGYTF,TGTGCCAGCAGTTTATCGGTCGACCGTTATGGCTACACCTTC,-,-,TRBV27,TRBJ1-2,14
CASSFGGSQYNEQFF,TGCGCCAGCAGCTTTGGCGGGAGCCAATACAATGAGCAGTTCTTC,TRBD2,few,TRBV5-1,TRBJ2-1,15
CASSPTRLETGELFF,TGCGCCAGCAGCCCGACTAGATTGGAGACCGGGGAGCTGTTTTTT,-,few,TRBV4-1,TRBJ2-2,15
CAIGPGLAPTETQYF,TGTGCCATCGGCCCGGGACTAGCGCCCACAGAGACCCAGTACTTC,TRBD2,once,TRBV5-6,TRBJ2-5,15
CASSLTGLGKNIQYF,TGTGCCAGCAGTTTGACAGGGTTGGGGAAAAACATTCAGTACTTC,TRBD1,few,TRBV27,TRBJ2-4,15
CASSVEGQGQDEQYF,TGTGCCAGCAGCGTAGAAGGGCAGGGCCAAGACGAGCAGTACTTC,-,-,TRBV9,TRBJ2-7,15
CASSVDPHLNTEAFF,TGTGCCAGCAGCGTAGACCCCCACTTGAACACTGAAGCTTTCTTT,-,-,TRBV9,TRBJ1-1,15
CASSFERLSKETQYF,TGCGCCAGCAGCTTCGAAAGACTAAGCAAAGAGACCCAGTACTTC,-,-,TRBV5-1,TRBJ2-5,15
CASSETLSGVYEQYF,TGTGCCAGCAGCGAGACTCTCTCAGGGGTCTACGAGCAGTACTTC,-,-,TRBV7-9,TRBJ2-7,15
CASSGGDSRMNTEAFF,TGTGCCAGCAGCGGGGGGGACAGTAGAATGAACACTGAAGCTTTCTTT,TRBD1,few,TRBV9,TRBJ1-1,16
CASSAIPPTGGSTGELFF,TGTGCCAGCAGCGCTATCCCGCCGACAGGGGGGTCCACCGGGGAGCTGTTTTTT,TRBD1,-,TRBV7-3,TRBJ2-2,18
CASSVIAGGYEQYF,TGTGCCAGTAGCGTTATAGCGGGGGGCTACGAGCAGTACTTC,TRBD2,-,TRBV19,TRBJ2-7,14
CASLNLDRDTGELFF,TGCGCCAGCCTTAACCTGGACAGAGACACCGGGGAGCTGTTTTTT,-,-,TRBV5-1,TRBJ2-2,15
CASRRAGGLREQFF,TGTGCCAGCAGGAGAGCGGGAGGGCTACGTGAGCAGTTCTTC,TRBD2,-,TRBV6-1,TRBJ2-1,14